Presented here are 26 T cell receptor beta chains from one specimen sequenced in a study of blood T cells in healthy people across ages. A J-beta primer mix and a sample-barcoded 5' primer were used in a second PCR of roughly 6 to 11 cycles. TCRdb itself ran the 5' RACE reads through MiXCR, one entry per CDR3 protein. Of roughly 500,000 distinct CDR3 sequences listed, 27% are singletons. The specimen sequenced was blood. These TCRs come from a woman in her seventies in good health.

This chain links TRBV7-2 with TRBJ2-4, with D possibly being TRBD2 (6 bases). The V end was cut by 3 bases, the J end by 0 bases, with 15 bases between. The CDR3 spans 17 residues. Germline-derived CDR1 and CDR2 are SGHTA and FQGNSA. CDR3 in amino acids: CASSFSIAALAKNIQYF. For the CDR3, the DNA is TGTGCCAGCAGCTTTTCTATAGCGGCCCTAGCCAAAAACATTCAGTACTTC.

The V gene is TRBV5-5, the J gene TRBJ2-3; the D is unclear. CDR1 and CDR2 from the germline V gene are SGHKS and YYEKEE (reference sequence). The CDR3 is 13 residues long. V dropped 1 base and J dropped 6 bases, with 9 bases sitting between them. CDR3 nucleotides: TGTGCCAGCAGCTTGACCTCCCAGGATACGCAGTATTTT. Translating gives CASSLTSQDTQYF. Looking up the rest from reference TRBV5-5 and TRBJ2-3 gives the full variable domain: DAGVTQSPTHLIKTRGQQVTLRCSPISGHKSVSWYQQVLGQGPQFIFQYYEKEERGRGNFPDRFSARQFPNYSSELNVNALLLGDSALYLCASSLTSQDTQYFGPGTRLTVL.

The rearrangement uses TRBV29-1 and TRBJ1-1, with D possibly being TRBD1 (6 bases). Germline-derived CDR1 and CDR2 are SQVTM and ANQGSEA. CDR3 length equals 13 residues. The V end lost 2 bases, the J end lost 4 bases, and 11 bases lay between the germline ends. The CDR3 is CSVEMGGSTEAFF. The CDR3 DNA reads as TGCAGCGTTGAAATGGGGGGCAGCACTGAAGCTTTCTTT.

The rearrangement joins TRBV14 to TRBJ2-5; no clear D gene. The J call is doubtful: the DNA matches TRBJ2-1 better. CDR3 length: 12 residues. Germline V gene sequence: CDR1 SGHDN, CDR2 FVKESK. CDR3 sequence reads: CASSQARSRQFF. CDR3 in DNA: TGTGCCAGCAGCCAAGCTAGGTCTCGGCAGTTCTTC.

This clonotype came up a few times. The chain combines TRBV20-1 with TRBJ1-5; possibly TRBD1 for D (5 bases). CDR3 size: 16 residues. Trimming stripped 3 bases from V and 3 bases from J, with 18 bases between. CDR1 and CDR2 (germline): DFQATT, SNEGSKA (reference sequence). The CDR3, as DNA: TGCAGTGCTAGCGGACGGGAGGGGTTAGACAATCAGCCCCAGCATTTT. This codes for CSASGREGLDNQPQHF.

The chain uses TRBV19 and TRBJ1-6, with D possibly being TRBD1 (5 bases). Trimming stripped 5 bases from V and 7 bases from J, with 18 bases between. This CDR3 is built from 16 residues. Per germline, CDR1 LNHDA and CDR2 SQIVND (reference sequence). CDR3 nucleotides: TGTGCCAGTAGTCCTATGGTAGGGGTCGGGAATTCACCCCTCCACTTT. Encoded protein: CASSPMVGVGNSPLHF.

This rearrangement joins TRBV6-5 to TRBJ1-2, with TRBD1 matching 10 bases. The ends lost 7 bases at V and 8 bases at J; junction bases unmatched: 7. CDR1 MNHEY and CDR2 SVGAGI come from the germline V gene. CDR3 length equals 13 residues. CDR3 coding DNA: TGTGCCAGCATCGGGAGGGACAGGGGAGGCTACACCTTC. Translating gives CASIGRDRGGYTF.

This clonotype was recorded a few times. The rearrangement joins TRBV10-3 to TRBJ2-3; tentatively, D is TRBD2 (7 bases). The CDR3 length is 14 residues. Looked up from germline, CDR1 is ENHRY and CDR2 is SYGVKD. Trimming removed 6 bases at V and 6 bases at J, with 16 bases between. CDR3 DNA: TGTGCCATCAGGCCGGGGGGCGACAGGGATACGCAGTATTTT. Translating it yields CAIRPGGDRDTQYF.

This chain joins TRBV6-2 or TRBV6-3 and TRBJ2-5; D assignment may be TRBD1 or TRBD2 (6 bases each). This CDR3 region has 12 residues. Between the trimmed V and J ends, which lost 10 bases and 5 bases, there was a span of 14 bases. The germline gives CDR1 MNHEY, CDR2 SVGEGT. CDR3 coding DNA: TGTGCCACTGCGGAGGGGGACGAGACCCAGTACTTC. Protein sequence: CATAEGDETQYF.

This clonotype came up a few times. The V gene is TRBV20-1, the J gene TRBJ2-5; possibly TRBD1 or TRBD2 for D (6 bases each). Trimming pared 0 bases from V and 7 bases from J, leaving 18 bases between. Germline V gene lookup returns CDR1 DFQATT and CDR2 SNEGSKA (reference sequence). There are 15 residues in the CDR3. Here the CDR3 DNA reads TGCAGTGCTAGAGACCGGGGGCACAGCGGAGGGACCCAGTACTTC. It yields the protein CSARDRGHSGGTQYF.

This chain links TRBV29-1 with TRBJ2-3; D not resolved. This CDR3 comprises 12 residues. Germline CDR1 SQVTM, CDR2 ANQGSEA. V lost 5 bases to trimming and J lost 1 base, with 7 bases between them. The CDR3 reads CSVSSGTDTQYF. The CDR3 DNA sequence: TGCAGCGTTTCTTCCGGCACAGATACGCAGTATTTT.

CDR3 residues: CASRLDALQTQYF. The CDR3 DNA reads TGTGCCAGCAGACTAGACGCCCTACAGACCCAGTACTTC. The rearrangement links TRBV28 to TRBJ2-5; D is possibly TRBD2 (5 bases). Per the germline V gene, CDR1 is MDHEN and CDR2 is SYDVKM. The CDR3 covers 13 residues. V dropped 6 bases and J dropped 6 bases, with 14 bases sitting between them.

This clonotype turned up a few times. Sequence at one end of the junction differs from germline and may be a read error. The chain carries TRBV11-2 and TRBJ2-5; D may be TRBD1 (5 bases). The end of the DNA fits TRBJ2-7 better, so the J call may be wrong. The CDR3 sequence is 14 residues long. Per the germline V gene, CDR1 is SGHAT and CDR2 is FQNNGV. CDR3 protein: CASNLAPQGYEQYF. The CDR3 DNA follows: TGTGCCAGCAACTTAGCTCCCCAGGGTTACGAGCAGTACTTC.

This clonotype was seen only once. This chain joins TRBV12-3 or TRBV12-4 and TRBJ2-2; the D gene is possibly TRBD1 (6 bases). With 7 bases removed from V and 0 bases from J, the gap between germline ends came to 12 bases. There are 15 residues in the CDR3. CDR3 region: CASTAGTSNTGELFF. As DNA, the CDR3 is TGTGCCAGCACGGCCGGGACATCGAACACCGGGGAGCTGTTTTTT.

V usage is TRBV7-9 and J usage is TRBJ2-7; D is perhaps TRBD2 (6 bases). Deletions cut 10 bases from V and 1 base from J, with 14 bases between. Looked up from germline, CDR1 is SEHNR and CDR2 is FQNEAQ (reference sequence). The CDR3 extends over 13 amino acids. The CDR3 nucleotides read TGTGCCACCGGCGGGGTCGGATCCTACGAGCAGTACTTC. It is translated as CATGGVGSYEQYF.

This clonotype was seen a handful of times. This chain's CDR3 is CASSSGLAGSWTQYF. The CDR3 coding sequence is TGTGCCAGCAGTTCCGGACTAGCGGGTAGTTGGACCCAGTACTTC. The rearrangement joins TRBV7-2 to TRBJ2-5, with 11 nucleotides matching TRBD2. Germline lookup yields CDR1 SGHTA and CDR2 FQGNSA. Trimming removed 6 bases from V and 7 bases from J; junction bases left unmatched: 10. The CDR3 consists of 15 residues.

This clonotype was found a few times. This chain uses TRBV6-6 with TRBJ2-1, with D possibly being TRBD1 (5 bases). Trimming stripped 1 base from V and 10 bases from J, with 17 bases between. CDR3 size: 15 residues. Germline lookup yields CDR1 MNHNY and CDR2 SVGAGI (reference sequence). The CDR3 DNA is TGTGCCAGCAGTTACTGGGGCAGGGCCATCGGGGAGCAGTTCTTC. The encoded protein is CASSYWGRAIGEQFF.

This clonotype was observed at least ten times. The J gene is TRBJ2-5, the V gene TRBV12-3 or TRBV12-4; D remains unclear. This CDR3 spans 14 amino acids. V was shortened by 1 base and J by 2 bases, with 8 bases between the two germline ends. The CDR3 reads CASSLDNQQETQYF. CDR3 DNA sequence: TGTGCCAGCAGTTTAGACAACCAGCAAGAGACCCAGTACTTC.

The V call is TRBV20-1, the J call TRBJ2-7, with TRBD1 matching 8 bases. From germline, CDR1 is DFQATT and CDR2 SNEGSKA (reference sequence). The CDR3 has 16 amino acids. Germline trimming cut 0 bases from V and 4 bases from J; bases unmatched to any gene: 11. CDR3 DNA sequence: TGCAGTGCTAGAGATCAAGGCAGGGGGCGCGCATACGAGCAGTACTTC. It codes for CSARDQGRGRAYEQYF.

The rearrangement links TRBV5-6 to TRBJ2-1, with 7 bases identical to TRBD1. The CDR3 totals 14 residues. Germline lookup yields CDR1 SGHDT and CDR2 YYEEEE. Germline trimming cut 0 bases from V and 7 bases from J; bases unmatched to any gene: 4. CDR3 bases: TGTGCCAGCAGCTTGGAAGGGGGCTCAAATGAGCAGTTCTTC. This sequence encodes CASSLEGGSNEQFF.

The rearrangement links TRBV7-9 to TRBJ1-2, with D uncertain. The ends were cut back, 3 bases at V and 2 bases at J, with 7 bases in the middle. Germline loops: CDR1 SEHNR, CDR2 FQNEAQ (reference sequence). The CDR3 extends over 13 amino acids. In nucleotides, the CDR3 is TGTGCCAGCAGCTTTGACACCAACTATGGCTACACCTTC. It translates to CASSFDTNYGYTF.

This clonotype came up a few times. CDR3 residues: CASSYDRGNEQFF. CDR3 bases: TGTGCCAGCAGCTATGACAGGGGGAATGAGCAGTTCTTC. J is TRBJ2-1 and V is TRBV7-3, with 9 bases that match TRBD1. Germline V gene sequence: CDR1 SGHTA, CDR2 FQGTGA. The CDR3 has 13 amino acids. Trimming took 4 bases from V and 7 from J; bases not matched to a gene: 2.

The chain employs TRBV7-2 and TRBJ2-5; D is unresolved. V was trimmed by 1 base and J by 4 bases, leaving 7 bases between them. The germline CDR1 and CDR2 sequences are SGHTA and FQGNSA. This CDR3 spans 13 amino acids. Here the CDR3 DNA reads TGTGCCAGCAGCTTAGTACATGGAGAGACCCAGTACTTC. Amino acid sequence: CASSLVHGETQYF.

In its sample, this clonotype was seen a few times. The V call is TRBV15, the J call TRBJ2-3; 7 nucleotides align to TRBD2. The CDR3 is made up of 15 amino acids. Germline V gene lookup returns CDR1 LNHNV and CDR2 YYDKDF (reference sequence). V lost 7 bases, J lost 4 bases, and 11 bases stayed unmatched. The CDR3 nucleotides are TGTGCCACCACCGAACAGCGGGGAACGTCAGATACGCAGTATTTT. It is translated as CATTEQRGTSDTQYF.

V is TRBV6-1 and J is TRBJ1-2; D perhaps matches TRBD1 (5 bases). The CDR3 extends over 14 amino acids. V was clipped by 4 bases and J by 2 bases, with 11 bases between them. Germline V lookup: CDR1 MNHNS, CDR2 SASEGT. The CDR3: CASSGSGGNYGYTF. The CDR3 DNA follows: TGTGCCAGCAGTGGCTCCGGGGGGAACTATGGCTACACCTTC.

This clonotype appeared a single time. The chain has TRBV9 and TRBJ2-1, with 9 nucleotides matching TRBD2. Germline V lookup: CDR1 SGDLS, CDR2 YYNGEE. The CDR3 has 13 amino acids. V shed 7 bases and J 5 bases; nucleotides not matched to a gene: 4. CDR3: CASGTSYDNEQFF. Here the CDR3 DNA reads TGTGCCAGCGGGACTAGCTACGACAATGAGCAGTTCTTC. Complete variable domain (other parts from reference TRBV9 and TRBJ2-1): DSGVTQTPKHLITATGQRVTLRCSPRSGDLSVYWYQQSLDQGLQFLIQYYNGEERAKGNILERFSAQQFPDLHSELNLSSLELGDSALYFCASGTSYDNEQFFGPGTRLTVL.